Listed below are T cell receptor beta chains from one sample, sequenced in a study of T cell responses to AZD1222 COVID-19 vaccine. Sequenced by immunoSEQ multiplex PCR; TCRdb stores in-frame clones only, minus some. The table has under 70,000 clones, around 89% seen once. The starting material was peripheral blood, obtained 28 days after the second AZD1222 dose. The receptors shown here come from an adult who received the AZD1222 COVID-19 vaccine. The CDR3 runs from the conserved cysteine through the conserved F or W. Each record gives: V gene, CDR3 protein.

TRBV29-1	CSVAQAWDEQFF
TRBV19	CASSIPPSIDTSNQPQHF
TRBV7-9	CASSPTGRETQYF
TRBV20-1	CSARRDREAFF
TRBV19	CASSNTARVSGQPQHF
TRBV4-2	CASSQDHLGTEAFF
TRBV24-1	CATSDPLKPGQANGYTF
TRBV6-5	CASSYLAGSTEAFF
TRBV24-1	CATSEQGTSGMVDTQYF
TRBV7-2	CASSLAWHNEQFF
TRBV2	CASSVGGYLTEAFF
TRBV7-6	CASSLGLAEYNEQFF
TRBV19	CASSISPGQGSPEAFF
TRBV29-1	CSVGRLAGSYNEQFF
TRBV30	CACPGPVAGNTIYF